This is a list of T cell receptor beta chains from one sample in a study of human T cells and chemical hapten exposure. Using its own MiXCR run on the RACE reads, TCRdb lists one record per CDR3 protein. The sample has some 300,000 distinct CDR3 sequences; about 5.4% are singletons. Material: whole blood, obtained in connection with sensitization to the hapten diphenylcyclopropenone (DPC). These TCRs come from a young woman with alopecia areata. Some clones in this sample may be carry-over from other donors' samples. Each CDR3 is given with its conserved first and last residue. Fields, in order: J gene, V gene, D gene, clone size, CDR3 DNA, CDR3 protein. A D gene is named only where the DNA matches it firmly. Part of the rows lack a size; the others show once, few, many or a class for expanded clones.

J: TRBJ2-3; V: TRBV18; D: TRBD2; size: NA; DNA: TGTGCCAGCTCACCACCGGGTTCTCATTCGAGCGGGGGGGATACGCAGTATTTT; CDR3: CASSPPGSHSSGGDTQYF
J: TRBJ2-2; V: TRBV5-1; D: TRBD1; size: few; DNA: TGCGCCAGCACCTTACGGACAGGGTCCACCGGGGAGCTGTTTTTT; CDR3: CASTLRTGSTGELFF
J: TRBJ2-1; V: TRBV6-5; D: TRBD1; size: few; DNA: TGTGCCAGCAGTTACCGCGGACAGGGTCCTTCCTACAATGAGCAGTTCTTC; CDR3: CASSYRGQGPSYNEQFF
J: TRBJ2-5; V: TRBV4-2; D: NA; size: NA; DNA: TGTGCCAGCAGCCCTGATGTAGGGGGAGTCCAAGAGACCCAGTACTTC; CDR3: CASSPDVGGVQETQYF
J: TRBJ1-4; V: TRBV18; D: TRBD1; size: many; DNA: TGTGCCAGCTCAAGATACGACAGGGTATTGGAAAAACTGTTTTTT; CDR3: CASSRYDRVLEKLFF
J: TRBJ2-1; V: TRBV7-8; D: NA; size: many; DNA: TGTGCCAGCAGCTTAGCGCGGGGCCGGGAGCAGTTCTTC; CDR3: CASSLARGREQFF
J: TRBJ1-5; V: TRBV6-1; D: NA; size: NA; DNA: TGTGCCAGCATGGGTGGGGGAAATCAGCCCCAGCATTTT; CDR3: CASMGGGNQPQHF
J: TRBJ1-1; V: TRBV6-1; D: NA; size: NA; DNA: TGTGCCAGCAGTGGGCCACAGGGAGGGGCGACTGAAGCTTTCTTT; CDR3: CASSGPQGGATEAFF
J: TRBJ2-7; V: TRBV12-3/TRBV12-4; D: TRBD1; size: NA; DNA: TGTGCCAGCAGCGGTCACGGGACAGGTCGTTACGAGCAGTACTTC; CDR3: CASSGHGTGRYEQYF
J: TRBJ2-1; V: TRBV12-3/TRBV12-4; D: TRBD1; size: many; DNA: TGTGCCAGCAGCCGGGACAGGCCTCAGGATGAGCAGTTCTTC; CDR3: CASSRDRPQDEQFF
J: TRBJ2-1; V: TRBV9; D: NA; size: many; DNA: TGTGCCAGCAGCGTAGACTCCAGGGCGGAACAGTTCTTC; CDR3: CASSVDSRAEQFF
J: TRBJ1-3; V: TRBV12-3/TRBV12-4; D: NA; size: many; DNA: TGTGCCAGCAGTTTAGGGGTCAGGGCCCCACCTGGAAACACCATATATTTT; CDR3: CASSLGVRAPPGNTIYF
J: TRBJ2-6; V: TRBV19; D: NA; size: NA; DNA: TGTGCCAGTAGTACTACAACGGAAAGTTCTGGGGCCAACGTCCTGACTTTC; CDR3: CASSTTTESSGANVLTF
J: TRBJ1-4; V: TRBV7-8; D: NA; size: few; DNA: TGTGCCAGCAGCCCCCGACTGAATAATGAAAAACTGTTTTTT; CDR3: CASSPRLNNEKLFF
J: TRBJ2-3; V: TRBV12-3/TRBV12-4; D: NA; size: NA; DNA: TGTGCCAGCATGTCGGGAGTACCCACAGATACGCAGTATTTT; CDR3: CASMSGVPTDTQYF
J: TRBJ1-4; V: TRBV5-1; D: NA; size: few; DNA: TGCGCCAGCAGCTTCCAGGGTCTCAACGAAAAACTGTTTTTT; CDR3: CASSFQGLNEKLFF
J: TRBJ1-6; V: TRBV27; D: NA; size: NA; DNA: TGTGCCAGCAGTTTAAAATCCCCCGCGAGGGTTAGCTCCTATAATTCACCCCTCCACTTT; CDR3: CASSLKSPARVSSYNSPLHF
J: TRBJ2-1; V: TRBV18; D: NA; size: many; DNA: TGTGCCAGCTCACCACCGGCGACATCGATTGAGCAGTTCTTC; CDR3: CASSPPATSIEQFF
J: TRBJ1-2; V: TRBV12-3/TRBV12-4; D: NA; size: many; DNA: TGTGCCAGCAGCACCAGAACGCCGGGGGGCTATGGCTACACCTTC; CDR3: CASSTRTPGGYGYTF
J: TRBJ2-4; V: TRBV29-1; D: NA; size: NA; DNA: TGCAGCGGGAGGGACAGCTCGGGAAACATTCAGTACTTC; CDR3: CSGRDSSGNIQYF
J: TRBJ2-1; V: TRBV4-3; D: TRBD2; size: NA; DNA: TGCGCCAGCAGCCTGAGCGGGGGGTCCGAAGCGCAGTTCTTC; CDR3: CASSLSGGSEAQFF
J: TRBJ2-2; V: TRBV6-2/TRBV6-3; D: NA; size: few; DNA: TGTGCCAGCAGTTTTTCTGCAGGGAACGGGGAGCTGTTTTTT; CDR3: CASSFSAGNGELFF
J: TRBJ1-2; V: TRBV12-3/TRBV12-4; D: NA; size: NA; DNA: TGTGCCAGCAGTACGAGATTTGGCTACACCTTC; CDR3: CASSTRFGYTF
J: TRBJ2-7; V: TRBV4-2; D: NA; size: few; DNA: TGTGCCAGCAGCCAAGATGACGGGGCGCAGTACTTC; CDR3: CASSQDDGAQYF
J: TRBJ2-4; V: TRBV7-9; D: NA; size: many; DNA: TGTGCCAGCAGCCTCAGACAGGTTCCAAACATTCAGTACTTC; CDR3: CASSLRQVPNIQYF
J: TRBJ1-2; V: TRBV21-1; D: NA; size: many; DNA: TGTGCCAGCACCTTCCAAAGTATGGTTCCTAACTATGGCTACACCTTC; CDR3: CASTFQSMVPNYGYTF
J: TRBJ1-1; V: TRBV12-3/TRBV12-4; D: NA; size: many; DNA: TGTGCCAGCACCTATAGGTCTGCGGCTTTCTTT; CDR3: CASTYRSAAFF
J: TRBJ2-7; V: TRBV28; D: TRBD1; size: many; DNA: TGTGCCACCGACAGGGATTCCTACGAGCAGTACTTC; CDR3: CATDRDSYEQYF
J: TRBJ1-2; V: TRBV6-2/TRBV6-3; D: NA; size: many; DNA: TGTGCCACCCGGGTCTATCCTCCTTCTAACTATGGCTACACCTTC; CDR3: CATRVYPPSNYGYTF
J: TRBJ1-5; V: TRBV20-1; D: NA; size: few; DNA: TGCAGTGCTAGCCCTCAGGGTGGCAATCAGCCCCAGCATTTT; CDR3: CSASPQGGNQPQHF
J: TRBJ2-2; V: TRBV14; D: TRBD1; size: many; DNA: TGTGCCAGCACCAGCCAAGGGGGACAGGGGGAGCTGTTTTTT; CDR3: CASTSQGGQGELFF
J: TRBJ1-5; V: TRBV12-3/TRBV12-4; D: NA; size: NA; DNA: TGTGCCAGCAGTTTGAGGGAATTAAGCAATCAGCCCCAGCATTTT; CDR3: CASSLRELSNQPQHF
J: TRBJ1-2; V: TRBV15; D: TRBD1; size: many; DNA: TGTGCCACCAGCAGATTCCAGGGGGTCTGGGGCTACACCTTC; CDR3: CATSRFQGVWGYTF
J: TRBJ2-1; V: TRBV9; D: TRBD2; size: many; DNA: TGTGCCAGCAGCGGTTCTTGGACTAGCGGGGGAGCCAAAGACAATGAGCAGTTCTTC; CDR3: CASSGSWTSGGAKDNEQFF
J: TRBJ2-1; V: TRBV7-9; D: NA; size: NA; DNA: TGTGCCATCCAAGATGGGCCCCTCGGCCCCTACAATGAGCAGTTCTTC; CDR3: CAIQDGPLGPYNEQFF
J: TRBJ1-1; V: TRBV9; D: NA; size: many; DNA: TGTGCCAGCAGCGTAGGAGGTAGCGAGTACACTGAAGCTTTCTTT; CDR3: CASSVGGSEYTEAFF
J: TRBJ2-7; V: TRBV20-1; D: TRBD1; size: few; DNA: TGCAGTGCTCTCAGGACAGGGAAAGCGTGGGAGCAGTACTTC; CDR3: CSALRTGKAWEQYF
J: TRBJ2-5; V: TRBV5-4; D: NA; size: many; DNA: TGTGCCAGCAGCTCGAGAACAGCAGAAGAGACCCAGTACTTC; CDR3: CASSSRTAEETQYF
J: TRBJ2-1; V: TRBV5-6; D: NA; size: NA; DNA: TGTGCCAGCAGCTTGGAGGTAACCTACAATGAGCAGTTCTTC; CDR3: CASSLEVTYNEQFF
J: TRBJ1-3; V: TRBV12-3/TRBV12-4; D: TRBD1; size: many; DNA: TGTGCCAGCAGTTTATCGGACAGGGGGCTAAACACCATATATTTT; CDR3: CASSLSDRGLNTIYF
J: TRBJ1-1; V: TRBV25-1; D: TRBD1; size: many; DNA: TGTGCCAGCAGTGTGACAGGGGGCAACACTGAAGCTTTCTTT; CDR3: CASSVTGGNTEAFF
J: TRBJ1-1; V: TRBV18; D: NA; size: NA; DNA: TGTGCCAGCTCACCACCGGCCAGTGGGGGCTCGAACACTGAAGCTTTCTTT; CDR3: CASSPPASGGSNTEAFF
J: TRBJ2-2; V: TRBV10-3; D: NA; size: many; DNA: TGTGCCATCAGTGGGGGAAAGGAGACCGGGGAGCTGTTTTTT; CDR3: CAISGGKETGELFF
J: TRBJ1-1; V: TRBV4-3; D: NA; size: many; DNA: TGCGCCAGCAGCCAAGATAGTATGAACACTGAAGCTTTCTTT; CDR3: CASSQDSMNTEAFF
J: TRBJ2-7; V: TRBV6-6; D: NA; size: many; DNA: TGTGCCAGCACCCAGTTGTGGGGGAAGGAACACGAGCAGTACTTC; CDR3: CASTQLWGKEHEQYF